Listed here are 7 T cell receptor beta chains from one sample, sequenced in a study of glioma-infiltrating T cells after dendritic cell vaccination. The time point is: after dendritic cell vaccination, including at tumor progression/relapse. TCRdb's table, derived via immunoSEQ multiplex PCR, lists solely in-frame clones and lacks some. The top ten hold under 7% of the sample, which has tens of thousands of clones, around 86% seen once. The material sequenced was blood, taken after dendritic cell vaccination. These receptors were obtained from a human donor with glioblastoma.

The CDR3 loop reads CASSQSRTGSYEQYF. CDR3 nucleotides: TGTGCCAGCAGCCAATCAAGGACAGGGTCCTACGAGCAGTACTTC. This chain links TRBV16 with TRBJ2-7, with 8 bases fitting TRBD1. The germline V gene has CDR1 KGHSY and CDR2 FQNENV. CDR3 length: 15 residues. After removal of 0 bases from V and 1 base from J, the junction contained 2 bases not matched to a gene.

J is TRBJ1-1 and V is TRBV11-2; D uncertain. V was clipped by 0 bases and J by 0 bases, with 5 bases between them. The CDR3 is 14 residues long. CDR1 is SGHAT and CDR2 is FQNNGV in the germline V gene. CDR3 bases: TGTGCCAGCAGCTTAGATATCTTGAACACTGAAGCTTTCTTT. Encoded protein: CASSLDILNTEAFF.

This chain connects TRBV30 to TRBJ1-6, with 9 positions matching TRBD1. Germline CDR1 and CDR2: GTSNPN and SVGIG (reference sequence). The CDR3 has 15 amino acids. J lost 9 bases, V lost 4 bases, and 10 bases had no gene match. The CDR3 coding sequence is TGTGCCTGGAACCTCGCCGGGACAGGGCCTTCACCCCTCCACTTT. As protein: CAWNLAGTGPSPLHF.

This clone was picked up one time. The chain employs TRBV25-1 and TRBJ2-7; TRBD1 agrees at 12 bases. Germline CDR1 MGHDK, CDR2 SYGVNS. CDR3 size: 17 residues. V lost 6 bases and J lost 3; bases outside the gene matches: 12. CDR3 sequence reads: CASRGTGGDPGGYEQYF. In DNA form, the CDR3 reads TGTGCCAGCAGGGGGACAGGGGGCGATCCAGGAGGCTACGAGCAGTACTTC.

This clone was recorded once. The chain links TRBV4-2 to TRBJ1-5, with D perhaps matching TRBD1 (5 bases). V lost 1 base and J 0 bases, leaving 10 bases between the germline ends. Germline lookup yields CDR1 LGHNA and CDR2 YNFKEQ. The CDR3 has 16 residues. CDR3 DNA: TGTGCCAGCAGCCAAGGCTCCAGGGATAGCAATCAGCCCCAGCATTTT. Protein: CASSQGSRDSNQPQHF.

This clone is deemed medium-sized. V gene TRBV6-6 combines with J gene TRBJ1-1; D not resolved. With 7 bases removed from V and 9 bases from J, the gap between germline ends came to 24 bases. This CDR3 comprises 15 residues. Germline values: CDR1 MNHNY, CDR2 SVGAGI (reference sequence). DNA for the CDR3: TGTGCCAGCAACCTGCGGCCGGCCGCCGAGGCTAAAGCTTTCTTT. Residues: CASNLRPAAEAKAFF.

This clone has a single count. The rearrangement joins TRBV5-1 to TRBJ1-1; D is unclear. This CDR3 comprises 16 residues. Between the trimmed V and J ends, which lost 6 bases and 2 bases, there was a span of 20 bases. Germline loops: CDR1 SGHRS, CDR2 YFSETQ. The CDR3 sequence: CASKRTGGDQNTEAFF. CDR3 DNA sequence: TGCGCCAGCAAGCGAACCGGAGGAGATCAAAACACTGAAGCTTTCTTT.